One and the same sample provided the 30 T cell receptor beta chains below, sequenced in a study of T cell responses to AZD1222 COVID-19 vaccine. Sequenced by immunoSEQ multiplex PCR; TCRdb stores in-frame clones only, minus some. The data contain tens of thousands of clones, roughly 87% of them singletons. The sample here was peripheral blood, taken 28 days after the second AZD1222 dose. The receptors derive from an adult who received the AZD1222 COVID-19 vaccine.

As DNA, the CDR3 is TGTGCCAGCAGCTCCTGGGGACAGGGATTGGCCACTGAAGCTTTCTTT. Translated, it gives CASSSWGQGLATEAFF. The chain couples TRBV3-1 (or the pseudogene TRBV3-2) to TRBJ1-1, with TRBD1 identical over 9 bases. After removal of 5 bases from V and 4 bases from J, the junction contained 11 bases not matched to a gene. This CDR3 has 16 amino acids. From germline, CDR1 is LGHDT and CDR2 YNNKEL (reference sequence).

The chain joins TRBV6-5 to TRBJ1-2, with D uncertain. Germline V gene lookup returns CDR1 MNHEY and CDR2 SVGAGI. The CDR3 consists of 14 residues. Trimming pared 0 bases from V and 4 bases from J, leaving 9 bases between. CDR3 sequence (DNA): TGTGCCAGCAGTTACTCCCGGGGAGGCTATGGCTACACCTTC. Its protein is CASSYSRGGYGYTF.

This clone was counted once. The chain links TRBV18 to TRBJ2-7; tentatively, D is TRBD1 or TRBD2 (7 bases each). CDR3 length: 15 residues. Germline CDR1 and CDR2: KGHSH and LQKENI. V gave up 6 bases and J gave up 0 bases, with 15 bases separating them. The CDR3 region has the DNA TGTGCCAGCTCGCCTGACAGGGAGGGCTCCTACGAGCAGTACTTC. This encodes CASSPDREGSYEQYF. Full variable domain (rest looked up from reference TRBV18 and TRBJ2-7): NAGVMQNPRHLVRRRGQEARLRCSPMKGHSHVYWYRQLPEEGLKFMVYLQKENIIDESGMPKERFSAEFPKEGPSILRIQQVVRGDSAAYFCASSPDREGSYEQYFGPGTRLTVT.

The chain is built from TRBV6-5 and TRBJ2-7, with D maybe TRBD2 (5 bases). The V end was cut by 2 bases, the J end by 0 bases, with 8 bases between. This CDR3 has 14 amino acids. The V gene's germline CDR1 is MNHEY and CDR2 SVGAGI. CDR3 in amino acids: CASSYNGDSYEQYF. The CDR3 nucleotides are TGTGCCAGCAGTTACAACGGGGACTCCTACGAGCAGTACTTC.

This sequence joins TRBV4-3 and TRBJ1-1; 8 nucleotides agree with TRBD1. Germline V gene sequence: CDR1 LGHNA, CDR2 YSLEER. The V and J ends lost 0 bases and 4 bases, in that order; junction bases with no gene match: 7. CDR3 length: 16 amino acids. CDR3 sequence: CASSQDSTGTGTEAFF. The CDR3 DNA reads as TGCGCCAGCAGCCAAGATTCCACCGGGACAGGCACTGAAGCTTTCTTT.

The chain recombines TRBV7-9 with TRBJ2-7, with D hard to call. Per the germline V gene, CDR1 is SEHNR and CDR2 is FQNEAQ (reference sequence). V was clipped by 1 base and J by 9 bases, with 25 bases between them. The CDR3 extends over 17 amino acids. The CDR3 sequence: CASSLDSIGLAIRGQYF. For the CDR3, the DNA is TGTGCCAGCAGCTTAGATTCGATAGGCTTGGCCATCCGTGGGCAGTACTTC.

The chain recombines TRBV4-1 with TRBJ1-5; 9 bases match TRBD1. The V segment lost 3 bases and the J segment 6 bases; nucleotides outside the gene matches: 9. CDR3 size: 16 residues. Germline-derived CDR1 and CDR2 are MGHRA and YSYEKL. Written as DNA, the CDR3 is TGCGCCAGCAGCCAGGCTGGACAGGGGAGTATTCAGCCCCAGCATTTT. This sequence encodes CASSQAGQGSIQPQHF.

The V and J genes are TRBV15 and TRBJ2-1; D call uncertain. Germline V gene data show CDR1 as LNHNV and CDR2 as YYDKDF (reference sequence). CDR3 length: 16 residues. With 0 bases removed from V and 0 bases from J, the gap between germline ends came to 9 bases. CDR3 nucleotides: TGTGCCACCAGCAGAGATAGGGATGTCTCCTACAATGAGCAGTTCTTC. Amino acids: CATSRDRDVSYNEQFF.

The V and J genes are TRBV19 and TRBJ1-2; 8 bases line up with TRBD1. Germline V gives CDR1 LNHDA, CDR2 SQIVND (reference sequence). J gave up 6 bases and V 7 bases, and 7 bases lay outside the gene matches. CDR3 length: 13 residues. The CDR3 region has the DNA TGTGCCAGTACCACGGGACAGGTTCATGGCTACACCTTC. It codes for CASTTGQVHGYTF.

This clone was picked up a small number of times. The rearrangement joins TRBV2 to TRBJ2-7, with TRBD1 as a possible D gene (6 bases). The CDR3 sequence is 13 residues long. Germline V lookup: CDR1 SNHLY, CDR2 FYNNEI. V was cut by 3 bases and J by 2 bases, with 8 bases left in between. The CDR3 sequence is CASSDQGTYEQYF. CDR3 bases: TGTGCCAGCAGTGACCAGGGGACCTACGAGCAGTACTTC.

The gene calls are TRBV9 and TRBJ2-3, with 8 nucleotides matching TRBD2. The junction had 8 bases not matched to a gene; V was cut back by 3 bases and J by 2 bases. The V gene's germline CDR1 is SGDLS and CDR2 YYNGEE. This CDR3 contains 16 residues. The CDR3 sequence is CASSAEAGLVTDTQYF. The DNA for the CDR3 is TGTGCCAGCAGCGCCGAAGCGGGACTAGTCACAGATACGCAGTATTTT.

The gene calls are TRBV2 and TRBJ2-3, with D possibly being TRBD2 (6 bases). Germline values: CDR1 SNHLY, CDR2 FYNNEI. Trimming cost V 5 bases and J 0 bases, with 18 bases left between them. This CDR3 is built from 17 residues. The CDR3 protein is CASSPWLRAGSTDTQYF. CDR3 DNA: TGTGCCAGCAGTCCGTGGTTGAGGGCGGGGAGCACAGATACGCAGTATTTT. Filled out from reference TRBV2 and TRBJ2-3, the complete variable domain reads EPEVTQTPSHQVTQMGQEVILRCVPISNHLYFYWYRQILGQKVEFLVSFYNNEISEKSEIFDDQFSVERPDGSNFTLKIRSTKLEDSAMYFCASSPWLRAGSTDTQYFGPGTRLTVL.

The chain joins TRBV5-8 to TRBJ2-7; D gene ambiguous. The germline CDR1 and CDR2 sequences are SGHTS and YDEGEE. This CDR3 has 14 residues. Trimming shortened V by 1 base and J by 0 bases, and 8 bases separated the two germline ends. The CDR3 sequence is CASSLRVSSYEQYF. For the CDR3, the DNA is TGTGCCAGCAGCTTGCGGGTCAGCTCCTACGAGCAGTACTTC.

This clone has a single count. The rearrangement uses TRBV7-2 and TRBJ1-2; possibly TRBD1 for D (6 bases). Trimming cost V 1 base and J 8 bases, with 11 bases left between them. The CDR3 has 13 amino acids. Germline assignment: CDR1 SGHTA and CDR2 FQGNSA. CDR3 DNA sequence: TGTGCCAGCAGCTTAGTATCGGGGGGCGGCTACACCTTC. Translated: CASSLVSGGGYTF. Full variable domain (remainder filled in from reference TRBV7-2 and TRBJ1-2): GAGVSQSPSNKVTEKGKDVELRCDPISGHTALYWYRQSLGQGLEFLIYFQGNSAPDKSGLPSDRFSAERTGGSVSTLTIQRTQQEDSAVYLCASSLVSGGGYTFGSGTRLTVV.

This chain connects TRBV27 to TRBJ1-6; possibly TRBD1 for D (5 bases). This CDR3 contains 16 residues. Germline CDR1 and CDR2: MNHEY and SMNVEV (reference sequence). Trimming removed 1 base at V and 9 bases at J, with 16 bases between. The CDR3 reads CASSLFSFGGGSPLHF. For the CDR3, the DNA is TGTGCCAGCAGTTTATTTTCGTTCGGCGGGGGTTCACCCCTCCACTTT.

J is TRBJ1-1 and V is TRBV7-8, with D hard to call. The germline V gene has CDR1 SGHVS and CDR2 FQNEAQ. This CDR3 is built from 14 residues. V shed 1 base and J shed 5 bases, with 11 bases lying between them. CDR3 residues: CASSLGAVQTEAFF. The CDR3 nucleotides are TGTGCCAGCAGCTTAGGAGCAGTACAGACTGAAGCTTTCTTT.

CDR3 sequence: CASSAQGGRVTEAFF. The CDR3 DNA follows: TGTGCCAGCAGCGCACAGGGAGGGAGGGTCACTGAAGCTTTCTTT. The chain couples TRBV7-2 to TRBJ1-1, with D maybe TRBD1 (6 bases). This CDR3 has 15 amino acids. Germline loops: CDR1 SGHTA, CDR2 FQGNSA. Trimming stripped 5 bases from V and 4 bases from J, with 17 bases between.

The rearrangement links TRBV6-5 to TRBJ1-5; 9 bases are a match to TRBD1. Germline CDR1 reads MNHEY; CDR2 reads SVGAGI. V lost 7 bases and J lost 3; bases outside the gene matches: 4. The CDR3 is 14 amino acids. CDR3 DNA sequence: TGTGCCAGCACTGGACAGGGGACCAATCAGCCCCAGCATTTT. This codes for CASTGQGTNQPQHF.

J is TRBJ2-1 and V is TRBV7-2; D tentatively fits TRBD1 or TRBD2 (5 bases each). Per germline, CDR1 SGHTA and CDR2 FQGNSA. V was trimmed by 5 bases and J by 10 bases, leaving 15 bases between them. The CDR3 is made up of 13 amino acids. CDR3 loop: CASSEMGVLEQFF. In DNA form, the CDR3 reads TGTGCCAGCAGCGAAATGGGGGTTTTGGAGCAGTTCTTC.

The CDR3 DNA follows: TGTGCCAGCAGTCATGGACAGGAGGGTGGCTACACCTTC. Its translation: CASSHGQEGGYTF. This chain connects TRBV27 to TRBJ1-2, with TRBD1 matching over 7 bases. The germline V gene has CDR1 MNHEY and CDR2 SMNVEV (reference sequence). The CDR3 length is 13 residues. Unmatched junction bases numbered 7, after V lost 5 bases and J lost 7 bases.

The chain recombines TRBV20-1 with TRBJ1-5; 9 positions match TRBD1. The ends lost 3 bases at V and 1 base at J; junction bases unmatched: 19. CDR3 length: 20 residues. Per the germline V gene, CDR1 is DFQATT and CDR2 is SNEGSKA (reference sequence). Here the CDR3 reads CSASSVPGQGGIGSNQPQHF. The CDR3 nucleotides read TGCAGTGCTAGTTCAGTTCCGGGACAGGGCGGAATTGGGAGCAATCAGCCCCAGCATTTT.

Concerning this clone: One junction end does not reproduce the germline sequence, and a read error may be involved. For the CDR3, the DNA is TGCAGTGCTAGAGGGAATTGGCACCTCTTC. It codes for CSARGNWHLF. V usage is TRBV20-1 and J usage is TRBJ1-2; D not resolved. The CDR3 covers 10 residues. Germline V gene sequence: CDR1 DFQATT, CDR2 SNEGSKA (reference sequence).

The chain joins TRBV4-2 to TRBJ2-7; D is perhaps TRBD1 (6 bases). CDR3 length: 13 residues. The germline CDR1 and CDR2 sequences are LGHNA and YNFKEQ. Trimming took 1 base from V and 6 from J, leaving 10 bases between them. The CDR3 DNA reads as TGTGCCAGCAGCCAAGCGGGACAACCCGAGCAGTACTTC. Amino acid sequence: CASSQAGQPEQYF.

The J gene is TRBJ1-2, the V gene TRBV20-1; D possibly corresponds to TRBD1 (5 bases). V gave up 5 bases and J gave up 8 bases, with 6 bases separating them. There are 9 residues in the CDR3. Germline V CDR1 and CDR2: DFQATT, SNEGSKA (reference sequence). The CDR3 DNA reads as TGCAGTGCTCAGGGCGGCTACACCTTC. Translation: CSAQGGYTF.

The CDR3, as DNA: TGTGCCAGCTCAAGCTTAGGGGGGCCAGGCACAGATACGCAGTATTTT. It specifies CASSSLGGPGTDTQYF. The rearrangement uses TRBV18 and TRBJ2-3, with D perhaps being TRBD1 or TRBD2 (6 bases each). V was cut by 5 bases and J by 1 base, with 16 bases left in between. Germline V gives CDR1 KGHSH, CDR2 LQKENI. CDR3 size: 16 residues.

This chain links TRBV7-9 with TRBJ2-2, with 7 bases lining up with TRBD2. The germline V gene encodes CDR1 SEHNR and CDR2 FQNEAQ (reference sequence). Germline trimming cut 2 bases from V and 6 bases from J; bases unmatched to any gene: 3. The CDR3 consists of 14 residues. CDR3 amino acids: CASSLRGGPGELFF. CDR3 bases: TGTGCCAGCAGCTTACGCGGGGGTCCCGGGGAGCTGTTTTTT.

This rearrangement joins TRBV3-1 (or the pseudogene TRBV3-2) to TRBJ2-6; the D is unclear. CDR1 is LGHDT and CDR2 is YNNKEL in the germline V gene (reference sequence). Trimming took off 3 bases at V and 0 bases at J, with 18 bases between the two ends. This CDR3 is built from 19 residues. The CDR3 DNA reads TGTGCCAGCAGCCAGTATGCACCCGGACGGAGCTCTGGGGCCAACGTCCTGACTTTC. Amino acids: CASSQYAPGRSSGANVLTF.

This rearrangement joins TRBV10-1 to TRBJ1-6, with D hard to call. The CDR3 is made up of 12 amino acids. V was cut by 8 bases and J by 9 bases, with 11 bases left in between. Germline lookup yields CDR1 WNHNN and CDR2 SYGVQD (reference sequence). Here the CDR3 reads CASRVMSSPLHF. CDR3 in DNA: TGCGCCAGCCGCGTTATGTCTTCACCCCTCCACTTT.

This chain links TRBV6-6 with TRBJ1-5; D is unresolved. This CDR3 contains 16 residues. Looked up from germline, CDR1 is MNHNY and CDR2 is SVGAGI (reference sequence). Trimming took off 0 bases at V and 2 bases at J, with 11 bases between the two ends. The CDR3, as DNA: TGTGCCAGCAGTTACTCGCCCGGGGTGGGCAATCAGCCCCAGCATTTT. Translating it yields CASSYSPGVGNQPQHF.

The V and J genes are TRBV5-1 and TRBJ2-5, with 8 bases matching TRBD1. J gave up 5 bases and V 0 bases, and 6 bases lay outside the gene matches. The CDR3 covers 15 residues. Germline V CDR1 and CDR2: SGHRS, YFSETQ. CDR3 amino acids: CASSLGQGSPETQYF. The CDR3 DNA reads as TGCGCCAGCAGCTTGGGACAGGGGTCCCCCGAGACCCAGTACTTC.